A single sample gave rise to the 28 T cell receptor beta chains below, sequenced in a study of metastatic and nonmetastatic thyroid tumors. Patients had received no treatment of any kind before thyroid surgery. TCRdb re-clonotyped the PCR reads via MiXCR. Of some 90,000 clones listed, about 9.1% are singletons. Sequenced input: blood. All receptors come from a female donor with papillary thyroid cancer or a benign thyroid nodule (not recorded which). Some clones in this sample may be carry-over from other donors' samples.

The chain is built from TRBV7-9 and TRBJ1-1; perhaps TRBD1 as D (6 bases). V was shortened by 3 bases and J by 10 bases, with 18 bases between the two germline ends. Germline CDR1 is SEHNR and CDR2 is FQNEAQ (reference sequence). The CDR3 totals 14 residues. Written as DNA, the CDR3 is TGTGCCAGCAGCTTGGAAGACAGGCCCCTGGGAGCTTTCTTT. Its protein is CASSLEDRPLGAFF.

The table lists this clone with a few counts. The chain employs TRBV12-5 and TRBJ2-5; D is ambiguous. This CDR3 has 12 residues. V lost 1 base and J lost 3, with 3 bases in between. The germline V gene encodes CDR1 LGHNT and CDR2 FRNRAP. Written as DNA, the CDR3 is TGTGCTAGTGGTTTGGAAGAAGAGACCCAGTACTTC. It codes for CASGLEEETQYF.

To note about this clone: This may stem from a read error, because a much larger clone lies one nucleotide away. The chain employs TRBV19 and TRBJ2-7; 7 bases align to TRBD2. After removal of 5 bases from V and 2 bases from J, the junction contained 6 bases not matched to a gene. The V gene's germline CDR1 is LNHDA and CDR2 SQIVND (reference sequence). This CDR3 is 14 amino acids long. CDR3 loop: CASSLTSCPYEQYF. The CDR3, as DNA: TGTGCCAGTAGTTTGACTAGCTGTCCCTACGAGCAGTACTTC.

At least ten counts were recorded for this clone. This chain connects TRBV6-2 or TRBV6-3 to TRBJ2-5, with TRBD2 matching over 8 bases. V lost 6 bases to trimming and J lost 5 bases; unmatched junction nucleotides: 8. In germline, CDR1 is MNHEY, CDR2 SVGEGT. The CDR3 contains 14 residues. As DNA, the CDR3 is TGTGCCAGCAGACCGTCGGGGGGGCGGGAGACCCAGTACTTC. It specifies CASRPSGGRETQYF.

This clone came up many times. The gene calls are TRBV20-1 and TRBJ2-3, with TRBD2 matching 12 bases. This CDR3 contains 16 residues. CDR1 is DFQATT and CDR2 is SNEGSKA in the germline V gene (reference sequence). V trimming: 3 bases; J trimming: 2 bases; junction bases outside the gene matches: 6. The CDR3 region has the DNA TGCAGTGCTAGCCCGACTAGCGGGGGCCTCACAGATACGCAGTATTTT. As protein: CSASPTSGGLTDTQYF.

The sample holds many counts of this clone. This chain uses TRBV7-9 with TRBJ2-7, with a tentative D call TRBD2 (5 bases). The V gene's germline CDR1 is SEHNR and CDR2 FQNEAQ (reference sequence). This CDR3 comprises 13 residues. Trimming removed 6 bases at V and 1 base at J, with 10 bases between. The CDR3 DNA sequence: TGTGCCAGCAGAGCCGGGAAATCCTACGAGCAGTACTTC. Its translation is CASRAGKSYEQYF.

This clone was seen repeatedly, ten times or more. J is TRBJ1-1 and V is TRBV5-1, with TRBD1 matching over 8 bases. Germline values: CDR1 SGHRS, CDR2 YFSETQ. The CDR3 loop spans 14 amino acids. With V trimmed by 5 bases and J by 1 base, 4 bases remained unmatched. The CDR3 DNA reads TGCGCCAGCAGTTTTCAGGGGGCGAACACTGAAGCTTTCTTT. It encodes CASSFQGANTEAFF.

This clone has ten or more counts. CDR3: CASSYYPDRGAGNTIYF. CDR3 sequence (DNA): TGTGCCAGCAGTTACTACCCCGACAGGGGAGCGGGAAACACCATATATTTT. The rearrangement links TRBV6-2 or TRBV6-3 to TRBJ1-3; 8 bases agree with TRBD1. Germline trimming cut 1 base from V and 4 bases from J; bases unmatched to any gene: 9. Germline CDR1 MNHEY, CDR2 SVGEGT. The CDR3 is 17 residues long.

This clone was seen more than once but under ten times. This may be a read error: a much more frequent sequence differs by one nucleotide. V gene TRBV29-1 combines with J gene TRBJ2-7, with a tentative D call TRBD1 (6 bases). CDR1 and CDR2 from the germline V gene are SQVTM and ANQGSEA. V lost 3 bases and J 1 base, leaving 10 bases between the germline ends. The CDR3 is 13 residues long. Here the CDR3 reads CSVDRTDSYEQYF. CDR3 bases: TGCAGCGTTGACCGGACAGATTCCTACGAGCAGTACTTC.

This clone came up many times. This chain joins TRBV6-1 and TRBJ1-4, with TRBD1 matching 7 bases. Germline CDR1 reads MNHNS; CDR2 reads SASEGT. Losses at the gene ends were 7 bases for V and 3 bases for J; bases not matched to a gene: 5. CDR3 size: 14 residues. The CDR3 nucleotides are TGTGCCAGCAAATACAGGGGCCCTAATGAAAAACTGTTTTTT. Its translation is CASKYRGPNEKLFF.

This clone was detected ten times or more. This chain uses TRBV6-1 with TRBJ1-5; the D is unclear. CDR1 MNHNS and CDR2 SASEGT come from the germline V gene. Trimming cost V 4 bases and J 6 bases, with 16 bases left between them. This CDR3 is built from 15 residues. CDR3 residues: CASSAGLEGGQPQHF. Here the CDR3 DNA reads TGTGCCAGCAGTGCCGGCCTGGAGGGCGGTCAGCCCCAGCATTTT.

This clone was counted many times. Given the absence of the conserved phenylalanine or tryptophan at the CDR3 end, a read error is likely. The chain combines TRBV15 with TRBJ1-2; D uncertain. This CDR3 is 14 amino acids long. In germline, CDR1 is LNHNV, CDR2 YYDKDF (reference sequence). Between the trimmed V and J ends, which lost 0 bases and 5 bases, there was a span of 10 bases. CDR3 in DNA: TGTGCCACCAGCAGAGAGGAAGGGCAATATGGCTACACCCTC. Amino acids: CATSREEGQYGYTL.

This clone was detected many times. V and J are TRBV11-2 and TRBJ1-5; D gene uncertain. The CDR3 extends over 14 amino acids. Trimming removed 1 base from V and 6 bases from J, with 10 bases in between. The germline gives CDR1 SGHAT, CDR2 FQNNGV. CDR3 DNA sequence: TGTGCCAGCAGCTTAGGGGGTGGAGGTCAGCCCCAGCATTTT. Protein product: CASSLGGGGQPQHF.

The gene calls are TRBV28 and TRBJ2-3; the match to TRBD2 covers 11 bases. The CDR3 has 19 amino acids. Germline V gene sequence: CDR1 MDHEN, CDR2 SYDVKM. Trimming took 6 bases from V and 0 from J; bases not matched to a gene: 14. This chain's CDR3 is CASRPLTSGAGSSTDTQYF. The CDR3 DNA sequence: TGTGCCAGCAGACCCCTGACTAGCGGGGCAGGTTCTAGCACAGATACGCAGTATTTT.

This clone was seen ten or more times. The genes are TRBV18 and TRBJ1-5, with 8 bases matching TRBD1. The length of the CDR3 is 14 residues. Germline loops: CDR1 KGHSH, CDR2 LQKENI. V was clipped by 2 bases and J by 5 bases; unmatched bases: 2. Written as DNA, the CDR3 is TGTGCCAGCTCACCAGGACAGGGCCATCAGCCCCAGCATTTT. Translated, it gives CASSPGQGHQPQHF.

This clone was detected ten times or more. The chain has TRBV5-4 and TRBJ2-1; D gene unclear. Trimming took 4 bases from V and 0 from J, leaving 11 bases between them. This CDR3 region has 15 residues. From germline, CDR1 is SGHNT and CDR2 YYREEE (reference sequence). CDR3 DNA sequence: TGTGCCAGCAGCCCACGTGGTGACTCCTACAATGAGCAGTTCTTC. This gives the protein CASSPRGDSYNEQFF.

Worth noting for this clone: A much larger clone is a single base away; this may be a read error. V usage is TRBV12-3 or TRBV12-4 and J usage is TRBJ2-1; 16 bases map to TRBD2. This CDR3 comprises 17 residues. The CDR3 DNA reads TGTGCCAGCAGGCGGACCCCGGGACTAGCGGGAGGGGGTGAGCAGCTCTTC. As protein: CASRRTPGLAGGGEQLF.

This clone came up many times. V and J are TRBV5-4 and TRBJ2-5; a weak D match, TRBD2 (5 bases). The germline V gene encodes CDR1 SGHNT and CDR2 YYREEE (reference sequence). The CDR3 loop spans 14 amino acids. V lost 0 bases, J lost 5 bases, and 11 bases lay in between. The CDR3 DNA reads TGTGCCAGCAGCTTGGCGGGGTACGAGGAGACCCAGTACTTC. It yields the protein CASSLAGYEETQYF.

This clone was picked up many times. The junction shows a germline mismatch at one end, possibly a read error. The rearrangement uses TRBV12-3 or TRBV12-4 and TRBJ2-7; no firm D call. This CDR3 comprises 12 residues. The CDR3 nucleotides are TGTGCCTGCAGTTTAAAAACCTACGAGCAGTACTTC. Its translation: CACSLKTYEQYF.

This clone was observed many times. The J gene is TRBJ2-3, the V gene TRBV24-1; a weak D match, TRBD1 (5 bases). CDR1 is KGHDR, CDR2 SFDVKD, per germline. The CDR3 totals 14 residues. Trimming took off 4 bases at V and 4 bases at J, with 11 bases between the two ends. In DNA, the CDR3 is TGTGCCACCAGTGAGTCCAGGGATCCAGATACGCAGTATTTT. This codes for CATSESRDPDTQYF.

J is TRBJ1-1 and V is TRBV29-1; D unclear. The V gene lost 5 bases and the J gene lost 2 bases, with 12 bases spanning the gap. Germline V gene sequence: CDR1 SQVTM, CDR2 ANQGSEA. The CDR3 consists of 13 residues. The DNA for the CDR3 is TGCAGCGTTCGTTGGACGGCTAACACTGAAGCTTTCTTT. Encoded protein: CSVRWTANTEAFF.

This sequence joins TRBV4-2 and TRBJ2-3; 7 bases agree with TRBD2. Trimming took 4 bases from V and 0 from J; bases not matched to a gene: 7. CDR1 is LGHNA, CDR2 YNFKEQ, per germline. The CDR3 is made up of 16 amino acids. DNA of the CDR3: TGTGCCAGCAGCCTCGGGAGGCGCTTTAGCACAGATACGCAGTATTTT. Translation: CASSLGRRFSTDTQYF.

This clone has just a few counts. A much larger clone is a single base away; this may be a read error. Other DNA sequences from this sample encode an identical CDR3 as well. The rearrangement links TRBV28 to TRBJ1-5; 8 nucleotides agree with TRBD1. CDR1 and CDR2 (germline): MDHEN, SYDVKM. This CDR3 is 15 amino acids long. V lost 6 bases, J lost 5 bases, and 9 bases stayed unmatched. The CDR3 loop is CASRIRTGTYQPQHF. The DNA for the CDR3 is TGTGCCAGCAGGATCCGGACAGGGACATATCAGCCCCAGCATTTT.

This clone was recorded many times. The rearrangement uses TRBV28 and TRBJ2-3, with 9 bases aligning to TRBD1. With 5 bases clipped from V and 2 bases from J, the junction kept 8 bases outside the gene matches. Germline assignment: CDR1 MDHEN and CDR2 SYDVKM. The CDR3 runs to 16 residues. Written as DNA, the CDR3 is TGTGCCAGCAGTGAAACAGGGGGCCATAACACAGATACGCAGTATTTT. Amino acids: CASSETGGHNTDTQYF.

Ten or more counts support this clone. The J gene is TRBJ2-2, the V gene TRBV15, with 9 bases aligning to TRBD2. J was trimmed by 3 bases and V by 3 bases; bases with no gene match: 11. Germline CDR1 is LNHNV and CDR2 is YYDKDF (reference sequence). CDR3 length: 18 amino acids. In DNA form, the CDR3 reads TGTGCCACCAGCAGTGCCATTCTAGCGGGGATATACACCGGGGAGCTGTTTTTT. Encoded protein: CATSSAILAGIYTGELFF. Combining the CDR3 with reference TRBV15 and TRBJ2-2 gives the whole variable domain DAMVIQNPRYQVTQFGKPVTLSCSQTLNHNVMYWYQQKSSQAPKLLFHYYDKDFNNEADTPDNFQSRRPNTSFCFLDIRSPGLGDTAMYLCATSSAILAGIYTGELFFGEGSRLTVL.

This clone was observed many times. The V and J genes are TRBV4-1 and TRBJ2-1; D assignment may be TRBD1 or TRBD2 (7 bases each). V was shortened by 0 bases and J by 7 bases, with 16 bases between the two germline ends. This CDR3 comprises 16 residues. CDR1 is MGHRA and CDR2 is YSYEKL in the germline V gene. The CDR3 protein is CASSQDSAGGDNEQFF. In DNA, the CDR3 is TGCGCCAGCAGCCAAGATTCGGCAGGGGGGGATAATGAGCAGTTCTTC.

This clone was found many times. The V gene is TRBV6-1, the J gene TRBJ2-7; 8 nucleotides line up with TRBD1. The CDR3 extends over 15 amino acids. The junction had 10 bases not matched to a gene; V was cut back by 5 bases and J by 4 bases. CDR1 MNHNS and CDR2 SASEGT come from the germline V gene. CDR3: CASSFGQGRGYEQYF. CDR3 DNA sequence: TGTGCCAGCAGTTTTGGACAGGGAAGAGGGTACGAGCAGTACTTC.

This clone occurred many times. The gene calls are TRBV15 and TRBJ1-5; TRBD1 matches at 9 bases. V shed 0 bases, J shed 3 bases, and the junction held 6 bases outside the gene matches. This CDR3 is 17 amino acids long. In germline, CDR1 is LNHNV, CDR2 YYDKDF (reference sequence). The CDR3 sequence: CATSRDRGDRDNQPQHF. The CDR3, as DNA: TGTGCCACCAGCAGAGATCGAGGGGACAGGGACAATCAGCCCCAGCATTTT. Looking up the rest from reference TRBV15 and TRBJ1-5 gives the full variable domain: DAMVIQNPRYQVTQFGKPVTLSCSQTLNHNVMYWYQQKSSQAPKLLFHYYDKDFNNEADTPDNFQSRRPNTSFCFLDIRSPGLGDTAMYLCATSRDRGDRDNQPQHFGDGTRLSIL.